Listed below are T cell receptor beta chains from one sample, sequenced in a study of T cell responses to AZD1222 COVID-19 vaccine. The table came from immunoSEQ multiplex PCR; TCRdb's copy has only in-frame clones and leaves some out. The data contain fewer than 90,000 clones, about nine tenths of them singletons. The sample in question was peripheral blood, obtained 28 days after the second AZD1222 dose. Source of these receptors: an adult who received the AZD1222 COVID-19 vaccine. CDR3s include the opening cysteine and the closing phenylalanine or tryptophan. D genes are given only for firm matches. Only some rows state a clone size, as once, few, many or a class for expanded clones.

abundance: -
d_gene: TRBD1
v_gene: TRBV5-1
j_gene: TRBJ1-1
CDR3aa: CASSLGFQKHRGIGTEAFF
CDR3nt: TGCGCCAGCAGCTTAGGTTTCCAAAAGCACAGGGGGATAGGGACTGAAGCTTTCTTT

abundance: -
d_gene: -
v_gene: TRBV5-4
j_gene: TRBJ1-1
CDR3aa: CASSLGANTEAFF
CDR3nt: TGTGCCAGCAGCTTGGGTGCCAACACTGAAGCTTTCTTT

abundance: -
d_gene: TRBD1
v_gene: TRBV2
j_gene: TRBJ1-5
CDR3aa: CASSAGQGDQPQHF
CDR3nt: TGTGCCAGCAGTGCCGGACAGGGGGATCAGCCCCAGCATTTT

abundance: -
d_gene: -
v_gene: TRBV7-8
j_gene: TRBJ1-2
CDR3aa: CASSFLAQGGYGYTF
CDR3nt: TGTGCCAGCAGCTTTCTGGCACAGGGAGGTTATGGCTACACCTTC

abundance: -
d_gene: TRBD1
v_gene: TRBV27
j_gene: TRBJ1-2
CDR3aa: CASSTTGGSFYGYTF
CDR3nt: TGTGCCAGCAGTACGACAGGGGGCTCTTTTTATGGCTACACCTTC

abundance: -
d_gene: -
v_gene: TRBV27
j_gene: TRBJ1-2
CDR3aa: CASSLSMAGGHYGYTF
CDR3nt: TGTGCCAGCAGTTTATCGATGGCAGGAGGGCACTATGGCTACACCTTC

abundance: -
d_gene: TRBD2
v_gene: TRBV5-1
j_gene: TRBJ2-2
CDR3aa: CASSPPGGGTGELFF
CDR3nt: TGCGCCAGCAGCCCCCCGGGGGGTGGAACCGGGGAGCTGTTTTTT

abundance: -
d_gene: -
v_gene: TRBV30
j_gene: TRBJ2-1
CDR3aa: CAWSVRGTPRGNEQFF
CDR3nt: TGTGCCTGGAGTGTAAGAGGAACCCCCAGGGGCAATGAGCAGTTCTTC

abundance: -
d_gene: -
v_gene: TRBV5-1
j_gene: TRBJ2-3
CDR3aa: CASSRTISTDTQYF
CDR3nt: TGCGCCAGCAGCCGGACTATAAGCACAGATACGCAGTATTTT

abundance: few
d_gene: -
v_gene: TRBV24-1
j_gene: TRBJ2-2
CDR3aa: CATSGGRQVENTGELFF
CDR3nt: TGTGCCACCAGTGGGGGACGACAGGTCGAGAACACCGGGGAGCTGTTTTTT

abundance: -
d_gene: -
v_gene: TRBV5-4
j_gene: TRBJ1-2
CDR3aa: CASSSPGRGRYGYTF
CDR3nt: TGTGCCAGCAGCTCCCCCGGTCGGGGGAGGTATGGCTACACCTTC

abundance: -
d_gene: -
v_gene: TRBV28
j_gene: TRBJ1-1
CDR3aa: CASSQTDSLNTEAFF
CDR3nt: TGTGCCAGCAGTCAGACGGACAGCCTGAACACTGAAGCTTTCTTT

abundance: -
d_gene: -
v_gene: TRBV25-1
j_gene: TRBJ2-1
CDR3aa: CASSGPRLDEQFF
CDR3nt: TGTGCCAGCAGCGGACCCCGTCTGGATGAGCAGTTCTTC

abundance: -
d_gene: -
v_gene: TRBV5-1
j_gene: TRBJ1-2
CDR3aa: CASSLQAGSDGYTF
CDR3nt: TGCGCCAGCAGCTTGCAGGCAGGGTCTGATGGCTACACCTTC

abundance: -
d_gene: -
v_gene: TRBV30
j_gene: TRBJ1-5
CDR3aa: CAWSDQGLSQHF
CDR3nt: TGTGCCTGGAGTGATCAGGGTCTGAGCCAGCATTTT

abundance: -
d_gene: TRBD1
v_gene: TRBV7-9
j_gene: TRBJ1-4
CDR3aa: CASSLVTRGPDEKLFF
CDR3nt: TGTGCCAGCAGCTTAGTTACCAGGGGGCCGGATGAAAAACTGTTTTTT

abundance: -
d_gene: -
v_gene: TRBV24-1
j_gene: TRBJ1-3
CDR3aa: CATSESGARNTIYF
CDR3nt: TGTGCCACCAGTGAAAGTGGCGCCAGGAACACCATATATTTT

abundance: -
d_gene: -
v_gene: TRBV18
j_gene: TRBJ2-1
CDR3aa: CASSPGDFSSSYNEQFF
CDR3nt: TGTGCCAGCTCACCAGGTGACTTCTCGAGCTCCTACAATGAGCAGTTCTTC

abundance: -
d_gene: -
v_gene: TRBV29-1
j_gene: TRBJ2-7
CDR3aa: CSVDEGYEQYF
CDR3nt: TGCAGCGTTGATGAGGGTTACGAGCAGTACTTC

abundance: -
d_gene: -
v_gene: TRBV5-6
j_gene: TRBJ2-7
CDR3aa: CASSLRQDYEQYF
CDR3nt: TGTGCCAGCAGCTTGCGGCAGGACTACGAGCAGTACTTC

abundance: -
d_gene: TRBD1
v_gene: TRBV4-1
j_gene: TRBJ1-2
CDR3aa: CASSQAGQGSNRDYGYTF
CDR3nt: TGCGCCAGCAGCCAAGCCGGACAGGGGAGCAATCGAGACTATGGCTACACCTTC

abundance: -
d_gene: -
v_gene: TRBV7-2
j_gene: TRBJ1-3
CDR3aa: CASSPEFSGNTIYF
CDR3nt: TGTGCCAGCAGCCCCGAGTTCTCTGGAAACACCATATATTTT

abundance: -
d_gene: -
v_gene: TRBV19
j_gene: TRBJ2-4
CDR3aa: CASVSPRGKNIQYF
CDR3nt: TGTGCCAGCGTAAGCCCTAGGGGCAAAAACATTCAGTACTTC

abundance: -
d_gene: TRBD1
v_gene: TRBV6-6
j_gene: TRBJ1-4
CDR3aa: CASSYPQGATNEKLFF
CDR3nt: TGTGCCAGCAGTTACCCGCAGGGGGCAACTAATGAAAAACTGTTTTTT

abundance: -
d_gene: -
v_gene: TRBV30
j_gene: TRBJ2-1
CDR3aa: CAWSRQVNSYNEQFF
CDR3nt: TGTGCCTGGAGTAGACAGGTGAACTCCTACAATGAGCAGTTCTTC

abundance: -
d_gene: -
v_gene: TRBV18
j_gene: TRBJ1-2
CDR3aa: CASSPEGDYGYTF
CDR3nt: TGTGCCAGCTCACCTGAGGGGGACTATGGCTACACCTTC

abundance: -
d_gene: -
v_gene: TRBV5-1
j_gene: TRBJ1-1
CDR3aa: CASSPRAGENTEAFF
CDR3nt: TGCGCCAGCAGCCCCCGGGCGGGGGAGAACACTGAAGCTTTCTTT